This T cell receptor (beta chain) was observed in a study of identical twins. A few counts support this clonotype. Its antigen remains unknown. General study points: High-abundance cord blood beta clonotypes had fewer insertions; memory repertoires showed none. The authors drew conclusions from cross-sectional statistical analysis rather than following the same donors. Zero-insertion findings could be partly confounded by invariant cells (MAIT and iNKT cells).

The germline gives CDR1 MGHRA, CDR2 YSYEKL. The CDR3 contains 14 residues. After removal of 4 bases from V and 7 bases from J, the junction contained 7 bases not matched to a gene. Via MiXCR, TCRdb re-called the 5' RACE reads, giving one row per CDR3 protein. This table holds around 530,000 distinct CDR3 sequences, approximately 16% found once. Among all donors, each was a healthy Caucasian. The same sample was also used in a study of yellow fever vaccine responses in identical twins.

The sequenced sample consisted of CD4+ T cells sorted from blood. This TCR was recovered from a woman younger than 30 in good health. The chain links TRBV4-1 to TRBJ2-1; 7 nucleotides line up with TRBD2. The CDR3, as DNA: TGCGCCAGCAGCCTCGGACTAGTTGAGAATGAGCAGTTCTTC. It is translated as CASSLGLVENEQFF.